Sequencing of this T cell receptor (beta chain) was carried out in a study of cytomegalovirus exposure and HLA in healthy donors. PCR used 60 Vbeta primers and 13 Jbeta primers. The method was immunoSEQ multiplex PCR; TCRdb's version includes in-frame clones alone and lacks a portion of them. This sample carries 150,000 to 200,000 clones, roughly 75% of them seen once, and the ten largest clones take 2% to 3%. Germline V lookup: CDR1 LGHNA, CDR2 YNFKEQ. V dropped 3 bases and J dropped 4; count of bases not matched to a gene: 11. This CDR3 contains 16 residues. The receptor's source is a female donor in good health and CMV-seronegative. The gene calls are TRBV4-2 and TRBJ1-2; 7 bases line up with TRBD1. Sequenced: PBMCs. CDR3 in amino acids: CASSQEQGILVYGYTF. Written as DNA, the CDR3 is TGTGCCAGCAGCCAGGAACAGGGGATTCTCGTCTATGGCTACACCTTC.